Detailed here is one T cell receptor beta chain. Its antigen is unidentified. This specimen comes from a study of CD8 T cells in ankylosing spondylitis. The CDR3 runs 13 residues. The ends were cut back, 0 bases at V and 10 bases at J, with 11 bases in the middle. Germline V gives CDR1 SGHRS, CDR2 YFSETQ. Study-level points and caveats: It appeared that ankylosing spondylitis blood was characterized by a TCR beta motif of about eight highly homologous variants. Reports say disease-linked clones showed up significantly more in matched ankylosing spondylitis synovial fluid. Reactive arthritis synovial fluid and blood were previously reported to contain some motif variants. Disease-linked clones displayed a CD8+ phenotype and appeared relatively rarely in peripheral blood.

Via MiXCR, TCRdb re-called the 5' RACE reads, giving one row per CDR3 protein. The sample lists roughly 91,000 distinct CDR3 sequences; about 8.3% were seen once. Sequenced input: blood, either unsorted or a sorted T cell fraction (not recorded which). The chain links TRBV5-1 to TRBJ2-1; D call uncertain. The TCR sequence derives from a male donor with ankylosing spondylitis or in good health (not recorded which). Here the CDR3 DNA reads TGCGCCAGCAGCTTGGCCTCAGCTTTAGAGCAGTTCTTC. Encoded protein: CASSLASALEQFF.